This is a list of T cell receptor beta chains from one sample in a study of human T cells and chemical hapten exposure. TCRdb passed the RACE reads through MiXCR, listing each CDR3 protein once. This table holds roughly 64,000 distinct CDR3 sequences, around 11% found once. The sample consisted of whole blood, taken in connection with sensitization to the hapten diphenylcyclopropenone (DPC). These receptors were obtained from a woman in her forties with alopecia areata. Some clones in this sample may be carry-over from other donors' samples. The CDR3 runs from the conserved cysteine through the conserved F or W. The D gene is left open where the match is weak. Rows may omit the clone size; those that give it use once, few, many or a size class.

d_gene	v_gene	j_gene	len	abundance	CDR3aa	CDR3nt
TRBD1	TRBV4-1	TRBJ1-5	16	few	CASSLRGGQGTQPQHF	TGCGCCAGCAGCCTAAGAGGGGGACAGGGAACTCAGCCCCAGCATTTT
TRBD2	TRBV3-1	TRBJ2-1	14	few	CASRALAGDGEQFF	TGTGCCAGCAGAGCGCTAGCGGGAGACGGTGAGCAGTTCTTC
TRBD1	TRBV6-6	TRBJ1-1	16	few	CASSQRAGGVNTEAFF	TGTGCCAGCAGTCAGCGCGCAGGGGGAGTGAACACTGAAGCTTTCTTT
.	TRBV13	TRBJ2-3	13	few	CASSPQASDTQYF	TGTGCCAGCAGTCCGCAGGCCTCAGATACGCAGTATTTT
TRBD1	TRBV18	TRBJ2-3	14	few	CASSPQGARDTQYF	TGTGCCAGCTCGCCCCAGGGGGCCCGGGATACGCAGTATTTT
TRBD1	TRBV9	TRBJ2-7	14	.	CASSVGDRDHEQYF	TGTGCCAGCAGCGTAGGGGACAGGGACCACGAGCAGTACTTC
.	TRBV9	TRBJ1-1	11	.	CASSAGTEAFF	TGTGCCAGCAGCGCAGGGACTGAAGCTTTCTTT
.	TRBV5-6	TRBJ1-1	16	many	CASSWEIGGRFAEAFF	TGTGCCAGCAGCTGGGAAATCGGGGGAAGATTCGCTGAAGCTTTCTTT
TRBD2	TRBV2	TRBJ2-7	12	.	CASRGLGYEQYF	TGTGCCAGCAGAGGACTAGGCTACGAGCAGTACTTC
.	TRBV29-1	TRBJ1-4	18	many	CSVEEGDRGHSTNEKLFF	TGCAGCGTTGAAGAGGGGGACCGAGGGCACTCAACTAATGAAAAACTGTTTTTT
.	TRBV21-1	TRBJ2-7	16	many	CASSKAGLAEIYEQYF	TGTGCCAGCAGCAAAGCGGGACTAGCGGAGATCTACGAGCAGTACTTC
.	TRBV30	TRBJ1-2	11	.	CAWTANYGYTF	TGTGCCTGGACAGCTAACTATGGCTACACCTTC
.	TRBV7-2	TRBJ1-6	15	.	CASNGGAARGSPLHF	TGTGCCAGTAACGGGGGGGCAGCACGGGGTTCACCCCTCCACTTT
.	TRBV28	TRBJ1-5	14	.	CASSLNRSNQPQHF	TGTGCCAGCAGTTTGAACAGGAGCAATCAGCCCCAGCATTTT
.	TRBV7-6	TRBJ2-3	16	many	CASSLGSGLGTDTQYF	TGTGCCAGCAGCTTAGGGTCGGGGTTGGGCACAGATACGCAGTATTTT
TRBD2	TRBV10-2	TRBJ2-3	18	few	CASTQGGGLAGVTDTQYF	TGCGCCAGCACCCAAGGGGGGGGACTAGCGGGAGTTACAGATACGCAGTATTTT